Sequencing of this T cell receptor (beta chain) was carried out in a study of PD-1 blockade in classical Hodgkin lymphoma. Whole-study findings and limits: At baseline, newly diagnosed patients reportedly showed less TCR diversity than healthy donors. Why the repertoires differ is still unclear, perhaps disease activity or prior therapy.

Described time point: newly diagnosed, previously untreated cHL patient sample. PBMCs from patients with newly diagnosed, untreated classical Hodgkin lymphoma served as a comparison group for the relapsed/refractory trial patients. This clone has a single count. Its target is not known. Germline-derived CDR1 and CDR2 are PRHDT and FYEKMQ (reference sequence). This CDR3 has 15 amino acids. J was trimmed by 1 base and V by 4 bases; bases with no gene match: 5. Method: immunoSEQ multiplex PCR; TCRdb's copy keeps in-frame clones and lacks some. This sample yields roughly 7,000 clones, of which under 80% are seen a single time; around 8.1% belongs to the top ten.

The V and J genes are TRBV13 and TRBJ2-3, with 7 bases lining up with TRBD2. This clonotype was obtained from a human donor with classical Hodgkin lymphoma. The material sequenced was peripheral blood mononuclear cells (PBMCs). The CDR3 nucleotides read TGTGCCAGCAGCTCCGGGGACTACCGCACAGATACGCAGTATTTT. Protein sequence: CASSSGDYRTDTQYF. Full variable domain (missing parts from reference TRBV13 and TRBJ2-3): AAGVIQSPRHLIKEKRETATLKCYPIPRHDTVYWYQQGPGQDPQFLISFYEKMQSDKGSIPDRFSAQQFSDYHSELNMSSLELGDSALYFCASSSGDYRTDTQYFGPGTRLTVL.